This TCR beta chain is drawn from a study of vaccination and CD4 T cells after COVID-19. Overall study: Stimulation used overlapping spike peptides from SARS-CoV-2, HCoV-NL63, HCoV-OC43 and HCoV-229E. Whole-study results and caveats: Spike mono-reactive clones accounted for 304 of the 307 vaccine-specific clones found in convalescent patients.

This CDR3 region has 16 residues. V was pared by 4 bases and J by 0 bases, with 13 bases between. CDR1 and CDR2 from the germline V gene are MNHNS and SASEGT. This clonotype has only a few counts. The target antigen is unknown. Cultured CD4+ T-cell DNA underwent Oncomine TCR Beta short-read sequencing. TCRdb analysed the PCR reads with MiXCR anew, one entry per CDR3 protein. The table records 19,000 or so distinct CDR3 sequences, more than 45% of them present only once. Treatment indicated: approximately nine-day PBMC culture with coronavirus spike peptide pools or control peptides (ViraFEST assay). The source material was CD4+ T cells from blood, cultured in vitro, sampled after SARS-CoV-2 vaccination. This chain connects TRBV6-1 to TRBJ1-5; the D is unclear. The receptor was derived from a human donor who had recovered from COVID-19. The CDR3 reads CASSGTEFYSNQPQHF. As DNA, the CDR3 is TGTGCCAGCAGTGGGACCGAGTTCTATAGCAATCAGCCCCAGCATTTT.